Sequencing of this T cell receptor (beta chain) was carried out in a study of blood T cell repertoires in COVID-19. Study background: There were acute and convalescent COVID-19 samples, and they came from the United States, Italy and Spain. Nucleic acid was either cDNA or gDNA, and it came from T cells, B-cell-depleted T cells, or PBMCs.

Here immunoSEQ multiplex PCR was the method, and the copy in TCRdb shows in-frame clones only, minus some. The sample lists around 230,000 clones, over 80% seen once, with around 27% in the top ten. This CDR3 has 17 amino acids. Germline V gene data show CDR1 as SGHNT and CDR2 as YYREEE (reference sequence). V lost 4 bases, J lost 1 base, and 9 bases stayed unmatched. The source is a man aged 40-50 years with acute or convalescent COVID-19. The chain recombines TRBV5-4 with TRBJ2-1, with TRBD2 identical over 9 bases. The sample consisted of peripheral blood. The CDR3 nucleotides are TGTGCCAGCAGCCCGGGGGGCGGGAGGGAATCCTACAATGAGCAGTTCTTC. Translated, it gives CASSPGGGRESYNEQFF.